The entry below describes one T cell receptor (beta chain). What it binds is unknown. Arm-PCR with iRepertoire HTBI primers amplified the CDR3 regions for these TCR beta libraries. Via MiXCR, TCRdb re-called the multiplex PCR reads, giving one row per CDR3 protein. The data hold over 350,000 distinct CDR3 sequences, with 15% observed a single time. This record belongs to a study of regulatory T cells in long-lasting Graves disease. Time point given: newly diagnosed GD, antithyroid drugs for less than 3 months. RNA isolated from PBMCs was used to make the TCR library. The CDR3 extends over 15 amino acids. In germline, CDR1 is SNHLY, CDR2 FYNNEI. The germline V and J ends were trimmed by 6 bases and 1 base, with 15 bases remaining between them. Whole-study findings and limits: More public clonotypes were shared by persistent patients (2,741) than by new patients (about 970).

The sample also formed part of further work on T cells in Graves' hyperthyroidism and ophthalmopathy. That source reports: Over 18 months, lack of ophthalmopathy progression marked Graves' hyperthyroidism as stable.

This receptor was obtained from a woman in her thirties or forties with Graves disease. The chain joins TRBV2 to TRBJ1-2; a possible D gene is TRBD1 (5 bases). This material consisted of peripheral blood mononuclear cells (PBMCs), taken at new diagnosis, from a patient treated with antithyroid drugs. The CDR3 sequence: CASRQSTVFNYGYTF. DNA for the CDR3: TGTGCCAGCAGGCAATCGACAGTGTTTAACTATGGCTACACCTTC.